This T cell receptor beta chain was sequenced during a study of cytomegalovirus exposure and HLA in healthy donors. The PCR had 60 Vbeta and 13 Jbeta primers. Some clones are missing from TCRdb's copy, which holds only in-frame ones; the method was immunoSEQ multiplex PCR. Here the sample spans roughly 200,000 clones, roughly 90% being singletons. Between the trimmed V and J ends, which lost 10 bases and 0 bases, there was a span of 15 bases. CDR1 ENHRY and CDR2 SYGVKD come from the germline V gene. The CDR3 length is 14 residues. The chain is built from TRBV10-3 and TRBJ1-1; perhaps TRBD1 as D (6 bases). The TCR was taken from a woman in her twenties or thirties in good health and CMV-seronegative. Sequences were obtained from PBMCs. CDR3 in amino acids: CATSLGTLNTEAFF. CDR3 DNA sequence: TGTGCCACATCCCTAGGGACATTGAACACTGAAGCTTTCTTT.